The 2 T cell receptor beta chains presented below share a single source sample, sequenced in a study of blood T cell repertoires in COVID-19. Generated by immunoSEQ multiplex PCR, the TCRdb table keeps only in-frame clones and is missing some. The sample records hundreds of thousands of clones, about 88% being singletons. The sequenced material came from PBMCs or T cells enriched from blood (not recorded which). These receptors all stem from a man aged 25-40 years with acute COVID-19.

The V call is TRBV27, the J call TRBJ2-1; tentatively, D is TRBD1 (6 bases). V was clipped by 5 bases and J by 0 bases, with 11 bases between them. The CDR3 is 15 residues long. Germline CDR1 is MNHEY and CDR2 is SMNVEV (reference sequence). CDR3: CASSTDRSSYNEQFF. The CDR3 coding sequence is TGTGCCAGCAGTACCGACAGGAGCTCCTACAATGAGCAGTTCTTC.

The rearrangement joins TRBV29-1 to TRBJ1-1, with 10 bases identical to TRBD1. The ends lost 7 bases at V and 4 bases at J; junction bases unmatched: 9. Germline V gene sequence: CDR1 SQVTM, CDR2 ANQGSEA. This CDR3 comprises 14 residues. Here the CDR3 reads CSAGQGSSGTEAFF. CDR3 nucleotide sequence: TGCAGCGCGGGACAGGGGAGTTCGGGCACTGAAGCTTTCTTT.